This T cell receptor (beta chain) was identified during a study of T cells in Graves' hyperthyroidism and ophthalmopathy. In its sample, this clonotype was seen many times. Its antigen is not known. Patients were excluded for uncontrolled infection, other autoimmune disease, pregnancy or lactation. Regions amplified from RNA transcripts were the TCR beta CDR3 regions. The HTBI set primed first-round TCR CDR3 RT-PCR. Via MiXCR, TCRdb re-called the multiplex PCR reads, giving one row per CDR3 protein. The sample consists of 550,000 to 700,000 distinct CDR3 sequences, around 42% of them appearing once. Study-level findings and limits: Prediction of ophthalmopathy progression came a median roughly 6.4 months pre-onset. Most clonotypes expanded in thyroid above 0.001 were likewise present in blood. Ophthalmopathy could be told apart from stable hyperthyroidism with a 13 V-J model.

Germline CDR1 ENHRY, CDR2 SYGVKD. V lost 11 bases, J lost 5 bases, and 16 bases lay in between. The CDR3 contains 12 residues. V usage is TRBV10-3 and J usage is TRBJ2-7; TRBD2 is a possible D gene (5 bases). The sample was peripheral blood or thyroid tissue (not recorded which). This sequence originates from an adult woman with Graves' disease, either hyperthyroidism or ophthalmopathy (not recorded which). CDR3 loop: CAAGRGIDEQYF. The CDR3 nucleotides read TGTGCCGCCGGACGGGGTATCGACGAGCAGTACTTC.